These 5 T cell receptor beta chains came from one sample sequenced in a study of regulatory T cells in long-lasting Graves disease. Time point in this sample: newly diagnosed GD, antithyroid drugs for less than 3 months. The TCR library used RNA extracted from PBMCs. Combining iRepertoire HTBI primers with Arm-PCR of CDR3 regions, the authors built TCR beta libraries. TCRdb recomputed calls from the multiplex PCR reads with MiXCR, one row per CDR3 protein. The table lists hundreds of thousands of distinct CDR3 sequences, roughly 16% of them singletons. These records were also assigned to another study, of T cells in Graves' hyperthyroidism and ophthalmopathy.

The sample consisted of peripheral blood mononuclear cells (PBMCs), taken at new diagnosis, from a patient treated with antithyroid drugs. The receptors shown here come from a man aged 18 to 30 with Graves disease.

This clonotype was seen a handful of times. V gene TRBV19 combines with J gene TRBJ1-1, with 7 positions matching TRBD1. The CDR3 covers 17 residues. V shed 4 bases and J 0 bases; nucleotides not matched to a gene: 11. Germline V CDR1 and CDR2: LNHDA, SQIVND (reference sequence). The CDR3 reads CASSNTGAIGLNTEAFF. The CDR3 DNA reads TGTGCCAGTAGTAATACAGGGGCGATTGGTTTGAACACTGAAGCTTTCTTT.

CDR3 in DNA: TGCAGCGTTGATTTAGGCTACACTATGAACACTGAAGCTTTCTTT. The encoded protein is CSVDLGYTMNTEAFF. The rearrangement joins TRBV29-1 to TRBJ1-1; D gene ambiguous. Trimming stripped 3 bases from V and 0 bases from J, with 14 bases between. The CDR3 loop spans 15 amino acids. The germline V gene has CDR1 SQVTM and CDR2 ANQGSEA.

This clonotype was observed a handful of times. The rearrangement joins TRBV6-1 to TRBJ2-7; no reliable D call. Trimming took 6 bases from V and 2 from J, leaving 23 bases between them. Germline lookup yields CDR1 MNHNS and CDR2 SASEGT. CDR3 length: 17 residues. In nucleotides, the CDR3 is TGTGCCAGCAGCCCCTTCATCAGCGACGGGTTCACCTACGAGCAGTACTTC. This sequence encodes CASSPFISDGFTYEQYF.

This clonotype has a handful of counts. The chain's CDR3 is CASSRWWDPRYEQYF. The CDR3 DNA is TGCGCCAGCAGCCGTTGGTGGGACCCTAGGTACGAGCAGTACTTC. This chain connects TRBV4-1 to TRBJ2-7; D is perhaps TRBD1 or TRBD2 (5 bases each). CDR1 is MGHRA, CDR2 YSYEKL, per germline. The CDR3 sequence is 15 residues long. V gave up 4 bases and J gave up 4 bases, with 17 bases separating them.

This clonotype was seen only a few times. The chain recombines TRBV6-5 with TRBJ2-3; 10 bases are a match to TRBD2. The J segment lost 3 bases and the V segment lost 2 bases, leaving 5 bases of the junction unmatched. This CDR3 comprises 16 residues. The germline V gene has CDR1 MNHEY and CDR2 SVGAGI. The DNA of the CDR3 is TGTGCCAGCAGTTACGGGTCTAGCGGGAGTACAGATACGCAGTATTTT. Protein sequence: CASSYGSSGSTDTQYF.